Listed here are 27 T cell receptor beta chains from one sample, sequenced in a study of T cell responses to AZD1222 COVID-19 vaccine (dated by TCRdb to the early 2020s). The library relied on the immunoSEQ multiplex PCR assay. TCRdb's version of the immuneACCESS table is confined to in-frame rearrangements and falls short of the full clone set. An unresolved V gene accounts for under half of the shortfall where checked; the remainder is of unknown origin. The sample includes about 150,000 clones, with 94% observed a single time. The ten largest make up 1.3% of the sample. Interpreted using the paper, the time point label stands for: baseline before first vaccination. Sample: peripheral blood, taken on day 0 of AZD1222 vaccination. Every receptor here comes from an adult in good health.

V is TRBV3-1 (or the pseudogene TRBV3-2) and J is TRBJ1-6; perhaps TRBD1 as D (6 bases). The V gene lost 4 bases and the J gene lost 3 bases, with 10 bases spanning the gap. There are 15 residues in the CDR3. The germline CDR1 and CDR2 sequences are LGHDT and YNNKEL (reference sequence). The CDR3 coding sequence is TGTGCCAGCAGCCGAGTACAGGGCTATAATTCACCCCTCCACTTT. Amino acid sequence: CASSRVQGYNSPLHF.

This CDR3 is CASSLALRAGDTIYF. The CDR3 DNA follows: TGTGCCAGCAGCTTAGCGCTCAGGGCGGGAGACACCATATATTTT. The chain employs TRBV7-6 and TRBJ1-3; possibly TRBD1 for D (5 bases). Germline V gives CDR1 SGHVS, CDR2 FNYEAQ. V was shortened by 0 bases and J by 8 bases, with 14 bases between the two germline ends. CDR3 length: 15 residues.

The chain carries TRBV11-3 and TRBJ2-4, with D maybe TRBD2 (6 bases). Germline CDR1 is SGHNT and CDR2 is YENEEA. V lost 1 base and J lost 9, with 13 bases in between. The CDR3 runs 14 residues. CDR3 in DNA: TGTGCCAGCAGCTTAGGGTCCCCGCGGGGCATTCAGTACTTC. Its translation is CASSLGSPRGIQYF.

V and J are TRBV12-3 or TRBV12-4 and TRBJ2-7; tentatively, D is TRBD2 (5 bases). CDR3 size: 13 residues. Trimming removed 1 base at V and 6 bases at J, with 10 bases between. CDR3 sequence: CASSLGASSEQYV. The CDR3 DNA sequence: TGTGCCAGCAGTTTAGGGGCTAGCAGCGAGCAGTACGTC.

The V and J genes are TRBV3-1 (or the pseudogene TRBV3-2) and TRBJ1-1; D gene unclear. The CDR3 has 12 amino acids. Germline V gene lookup returns CDR1 LGHDT and CDR2 YNNKEL (reference sequence). Trimming took 5 bases from V and 6 from J, leaving 10 bases between them. In DNA form, the CDR3 reads TGTGCCAGCAGCGAGGGAAACGCTGAAGCTTTCTTT. Translation: CASSEGNAEAFF.

The rearrangement joins TRBV19 to TRBJ1-1, with D possibly matching TRBD1 (6 bases). Looked up from germline, CDR1 is LNHDA and CDR2 is SQIVND (reference sequence). Trimming removed 6 bases from V and 8 bases from J, with 19 bases in between. The CDR3 consists of 14 residues. The CDR3 DNA is TGTGCCAGTAGGTCCGCGGGCAGGACAGCAGAAGCTTTCTTT. This sequence encodes CASRSAGRTAEAFF.

This clone has just one count. The chain couples TRBV6-5 to TRBJ1-1; D is unresolved. The germline V gene encodes CDR1 MNHEY and CDR2 SVGAGI. V was pared by 7 bases and J by 8 bases, with 14 bases between. The CDR3 extends over 12 amino acids. DNA of the CDR3: TGTGCCAGCACCCGACTGACCGGCGAAGCTTTCTTT. Protein: CASTRLTGEAFF.

CDR3 loop: CASSQDDRGFFEAFF. CDR3 sequence (DNA): TGTGCCAGCAGCCAAGACGACAGGGGGTTTTTTGAAGCTTTCTTT. V gene TRBV3-1 (or the pseudogene TRBV3-2) combines with J gene TRBJ1-1; 9 bases map to TRBD1. CDR3 length: 15 amino acids. Trimming removed 0 bases from V and 7 bases from J; junction bases left unmatched: 6. Germline V gives CDR1 LGHDT, CDR2 YNNKEL (reference sequence).

This sequence joins TRBV28 and TRBJ2-3; unclear D gene. V gave up 4 bases and J gave up 3 bases, with 14 bases separating them. In germline, CDR1 is MDHEN, CDR2 SYDVKM. CDR3 length: 15 residues. The CDR3 reads CASSSPGAPTDTQYF. The DNA for the CDR3 is TGTGCCAGCAGTTCTCCAGGTGCCCCGACAGATACGCAGTATTTT.

The chain carries TRBV28 and TRBJ2-3; D may match TRBD1 or TRBD2 (7 bases each). V was shortened by 6 bases and J by 7 bases, with 23 bases between the two germline ends. The CDR3 has 16 amino acids. Germline assignment: CDR1 MDHEN and CDR2 SYDVKM. DNA of the CDR3: TGTGCCAGCAGCCAAGCGAGGGGAGGGGGCAGGTATACGCAGTATTTT. It specifies CASSQARGGGRYTQYF.

The chain has TRBV7-2 and TRBJ2-5; the D is unclear. Per the germline V gene, CDR1 is SGHTA and CDR2 is FQGNSA. V lost 5 bases to trimming and J lost 7 bases, with 14 bases between them. The length of the CDR3 is 13 residues. As DNA, the CDR3 is TGTGCCAGCAGCCTATTAGGAGTGGCGACCCAGTACTTC. Translated: CASSLLGVATQYF. The full variable domain, rest sourced from reference TRBV7-2 and TRBJ2-5, is GAGVSQSPSNKVTEKGKDVELRCDPISGHTALYWYRQSLGQGLEFLIYFQGNSAPDKSGLPSDRFSAERTGGSVSTLTIQRTQQEDSAVYLCASSLLGVATQYFGPGTRLLVL.

The rearrangement uses TRBV15 and TRBJ1-2; D is unresolved. This CDR3 is built from 15 residues. Germline lookup yields CDR1 LNHNV and CDR2 YYDKDF (reference sequence). Trimming stripped 6 bases from V and 5 bases from J, with 19 bases between. CDR3 coding DNA: TGTGCCACCAGTCGTGTGCGTGGCGCTTCATATGGCTACACCTTC. Protein: CATSRVRGASYGYTF.

The chain is built from TRBV18 and TRBJ2-7; 7 bases are a match to TRBD1. This CDR3 is 14 amino acids long. With V trimmed by 3 bases and J by 0 bases, 2 bases remained unmatched. Germline loops: CDR1 KGHSH, CDR2 LQKENI. CDR3 region: CASSPSGGSYEQYV. The CDR3 nucleotides are TGTGCCAGCTCACCGTCAGGGGGCTCCTACGAGCAGTACGTC.

The rearrangement links TRBV4-1 to TRBJ2-5; a weak D match, TRBD1 (5 bases). Trimming removed 2 bases from V and 4 bases from J, with 8 bases in between. Germline V gene sequence: CDR1 MGHRA, CDR2 YSYEKL. There are 13 residues in the CDR3. CDR3 DNA: TGCGCCAGCAGCCAATGGCAGGGAGAGACCCAGTACTTC. The encoded protein is CASSQWQGETQYF.

V and J are TRBV2 and TRBJ1-2; D is ambiguous. Germline V lookup: CDR1 SNHLY, CDR2 FYNNEI. The length of the CDR3 is 14 residues. V lost 6 bases and J 4 bases, leaving 15 bases between the germline ends. The CDR3 DNA is TGTGCCAGCAGAATGGGCGAGGAAGGCTATGGCTACACCTTC. As protein: CASRMGEEGYGYTF.

In DNA, the CDR3 is TGTGCCAGCTCAATAGCTAACTATGGCTACACCTTC. Protein sequence: CASSIANYGYTF. The gene calls are TRBV18 and TRBJ1-2, with D unclear. V lost 5 bases, J lost 0 bases, and 4 bases lay in between. Germline V CDR1 and CDR2: KGHSH, LQKENI. This CDR3 comprises 12 residues.

The gene calls are TRBV28 and TRBJ1-1, with D unresolved. This CDR3 spans 12 amino acids. Trimming cost V 5 bases and J 7 bases, with 11 bases left between them. Germline lookup yields CDR1 MDHEN and CDR2 SYDVKM. CDR3 sequence reads: CASSTHPGEAFF. The CDR3 DNA reads as TGTGCCAGCAGTACGCATCCAGGTGAAGCTTTCTTT.

The rearrangement links TRBV7-9 to TRBJ2-4; D is perhaps TRBD1 (6 bases). Trimming took off 6 bases at V and 9 bases at J, with 15 bases between the two ends. In germline, CDR1 is SEHNR, CDR2 FQNEAQ (reference sequence). CDR3 size: 13 residues. The CDR3, as DNA: TGTGCCAGCAGTCCTACAGGGTTGAGCATTCAGTACTTC. It yields the protein CASSPTGLSIQYF.

V usage is TRBV7-9 and J usage is TRBJ2-3; no clear D gene. Germline V gene data show CDR1 as SEHNR and CDR2 as FQNEAQ (reference sequence). The CDR3 extends over 17 amino acids. Trimming removed 4 bases from V and 4 bases from J, with 21 bases in between. The CDR3 here is CASSSVSGRLISDTQYF. In DNA form, the CDR3 reads TGTGCCAGCAGCTCCGTTTCAGGCAGGCTAATCTCAGATACGCAGTATTTT.

CDR3 DNA: TGTGCCAGCAGCCCGAGCCCCTTCTCTGGAAACACCATATATTTT. This sequence encodes CASSPSPFSGNTIYF. J is TRBJ1-3 and V is TRBV5-6; D is uncertain. CDR3 size: 15 residues. In germline, CDR1 is SGHDT, CDR2 YYEEEE. The V gene lost 4 bases and the J gene lost 0 bases, with 11 bases spanning the gap.

The V call is TRBV19, the J call TRBJ2-1; D might be TRBD1 or TRBD2, each matching 5 bases. With 3 bases removed from V and 3 bases from J, the gap between germline ends came to 15 bases. From germline, CDR1 is LNHDA and CDR2 SQIVND (reference sequence). This CDR3 has 16 amino acids. This CDR3 is CASSISGGSYYNEQFF. CDR3 nucleotides: TGTGCCAGTAGTATTAGTGGGGGAAGCTACTACAATGAGCAGTTCTTC.

The V call is TRBV5-1, the J call TRBJ2-2; 10 bases are shared with TRBD1. Germline V lookup: CDR1 SGHRS, CDR2 YFSETQ. The junction had 9 bases not matched to a gene; V was cut back by 4 bases and J by 6 bases. This CDR3 is 16 amino acids long. In DNA, the CDR3 is TGCGCCAGCAGCCTGGGGAGACAGGGGGCGTCCGGGGAGCTGTTTTTT. Amino acid sequence: CASSLGRQGASGELFF.

The rearrangement uses TRBV18 and TRBJ1-2; no reliable D call. Between the trimmed V and J ends, which lost 3 bases and 8 bases, there was a span of 16 bases. The CDR3 runs to 14 residues. Germline V CDR1 and CDR2: KGHSH, LQKENI. The CDR3 DNA follows: TGTGCCAGCTCACCTCCGGAGTTTCTATCCGGCTACACCTTC. Translation: CASSPPEFLSGYTF.

This clone came up once. The gene calls are TRBV19 and TRBJ1-6; D is uncertain. Germline values: CDR1 LNHDA, CDR2 SQIVND (reference sequence). The CDR3 consists of 12 residues. The V and J ends lost 7 bases and 10 bases respectively, with 11 bases between them. This CDR3 reads CASKEGNSPLHF. The CDR3, as DNA: TGTGCCAGTAAGGAGGGAAACTCACCCCTCCACTTT.

The gene calls are TRBV28 and TRBJ1-5, with D possibly TRBD1 on 6 matching bases. Germline V CDR1 and CDR2: MDHEN, SYDVKM. There are 13 residues in the CDR3. V was trimmed by 6 bases and J by 4 bases, leaving 10 bases between them. The DNA of the CDR3 is TGTGCCAGCAGACAGGGCCGGAATCAGCCCCAGCATTTT. This translates into CASRQGRNQPQHF.

The CDR3 region has the DNA TGTGCCAGTAGGCCGGGACAGGGAAACACCATATATTTT. Protein: CASRPGQGNTIYF. This chain uses TRBV19 with TRBJ1-3, with TRBD1 identical over 7 bases. The junction had 3 bases not matched to a gene; V was cut back by 6 bases and J by 4 bases. Germline CDR1 LNHDA, CDR2 SQIVND (reference sequence). The CDR3 runs to 13 residues.

This sequence joins TRBV28 and TRBJ2-1; D gene uncertain. V dropped 5 bases and J dropped 1 base, with 12 bases sitting between them. Looked up from germline, CDR1 is MDHEN and CDR2 is SYDVKM. The CDR3 is made up of 15 amino acids. CDR3 in amino acids: CASSSPGRSYNEQFF. CDR3 bases: TGTGCCAGCAGTAGTCCAGGAAGGTCCTACAATGAGCAGTTCTTC.